These 24 T cell receptor beta chains were all obtained from the same sample, sequenced in a study of T cell changes during pregnancy in multiple sclerosis. Some clones are missing from TCRdb's copy, which holds only in-frame ones; the method was immunoSEQ multiplex PCR. The sample gives 45,000 to 65,000 clones, roughly 90% of which show up once; about 0.6% is in the top ten. Source: CD4+ T cells from peripheral blood mononuclear cells, taken after pregnancy. Every receptor here comes from a female donor with multiple sclerosis, enrolled in a pregnancy study.

The chain combines TRBV30 with TRBJ2-1; the D gene is possibly TRBD2 (6 bases). The V gene's germline CDR1 is GTSNPN and CDR2 SVGIG (reference sequence). V was pared by 2 bases and J by 15 bases, with 11 bases between. The CDR3 loop spans 10 amino acids. The CDR3 loop reads CAWSRTTLFF. For the CDR3, the DNA is TGTGCCTGGAGTAGGACTACACTGTTCTTC.

The CDR3 spells CASSRLAGGDEQFF. The DNA of the CDR3 is TGCGCCAGCAGCCGACTAGCTGGGGGGGATGAGCAGTTCTTC. This rearrangement joins TRBV5-1 to TRBJ2-1, with 7 bases matching TRBD2. CDR1 is SGHRS, CDR2 YFSETQ, per germline. Trimming removed 4 bases from V and 8 bases from J; junction bases left unmatched: 9. The CDR3 spans 14 residues.

The V call is TRBV5-4, the J call TRBJ2-5; D possibly corresponds to TRBD1 (7 bases). V lost 5 bases, J lost 4 bases, and 18 bases lay in between. The germline V gene encodes CDR1 SGHNT and CDR2 YYREEE (reference sequence). The CDR3 runs 15 residues. The DNA of the CDR3 is TGTGCCAGCAGGGCAGGGGGGAGTCATCGAGAGACCCAGTACTTC. Its translation is CASRAGGSHRETQYF.

This chain joins TRBV19 and TRBJ2-6, with TRBD1 matching 8 bases. In germline, CDR1 is LNHDA, CDR2 SQIVND (reference sequence). The CDR3 is 14 residues long. V shed 2 bases and J 10 bases; nucleotides not matched to a gene: 4. CDR3 DNA: TGTGCCAGTAGTATAATGGGACAGGTTAACGTCCTGACTTTC. Encoded protein: CASSIMGQVNVLTF.

V gene TRBV7-9 combines with J gene TRBJ1-1; D not certain. From germline, CDR1 is SEHNR and CDR2 FQNEAQ (reference sequence). This CDR3 has 12 amino acids. V was pared by 1 base and J by 9 bases, with 9 bases between. CDR3 nucleotide sequence: TGTGCCAGCAGCTTAGAGCGAGTCAAAGCTTTCTTT. This codes for CASSLERVKAFF.

V usage is TRBV5-1 and J usage is TRBJ2-7, with 7 nucleotides matching TRBD2. Trimming at V came to 2 bases and at J to 0 bases, leaving 5 bases not matched to a gene. Germline-derived CDR1 and CDR2 are SGHRS and YFSETQ. This CDR3 is built from 15 residues. The CDR3 DNA follows: TGCGCCAGCAGCTTCGGCGGGAGTATCTCCTACGAGCAGTACTTC. It encodes CASSFGGSISYEQYF.

The J gene is TRBJ2-1, the V gene TRBV6-5, with 11 bases fitting TRBD2. This CDR3 has 15 residues. Looked up from germline, CDR1 is MNHEY and CDR2 is SVGAGI. V shed 7 bases and J 8 bases; nucleotides not matched to a gene: 10. CDR3 DNA: TGTGCCAGCAAAGGGTTAGCGGGAGGGCTCTATGAGCAGTTCTTC. Translating it yields CASKGLAGGLYEQFF.

This chain links TRBV4-3 with TRBJ2-2; TRBD2 matches at 14 bases. Trimming removed 1 base from V and 6 bases from J; junction bases left unmatched: 7. CDR3 length equals 18 residues. In germline, CDR1 is LGHNA, CDR2 YSLEER. The CDR3 region has the DNA TGCGCCAGCAGCCAAGGGGCCGGGACTAGCGGGAGATCCGGGGAGCTGTTTTTT. Amino acid sequence: CASSQGAGTSGRSGELFF.

The chain recombines TRBV28 with TRBJ2-7, with 8 nucleotides matching TRBD1. The CDR3 runs 16 residues. Germline CDR1 reads MDHEN; CDR2 reads SYDVKM. V trimming: 4 bases; J trimming: 0 bases; junction bases outside the gene matches: 8. This CDR3 is CASSSYSGTGSYEQYF. The CDR3, as DNA: TGTGCCAGCAGTTCATATTCCGGGACAGGCTCCTACGAGCAGTACTTC. The full variable domain, its missing parts supplied by reference TRBV28 and TRBJ2-7, is DVKVTQSSRYLVKRTGEKVFLECVQDMDHENMFWYRQDPGLGLRLIYFSYDVKMKEKGDIPEGYSVSREKKERFSLILESASTNQTSMYLCASSSYSGTGSYEQYFGPGTRLTVT.

The V and J genes are TRBV6-5 and TRBJ1-2; 9 bases match TRBD1. The V gene's germline CDR1 is MNHEY and CDR2 SVGAGI. Trimming removed 6 bases from V and 4 bases from J; junction bases left unmatched: 6. This CDR3 comprises 14 residues. The CDR3 DNA reads as TGTGCCAGCAGCACCCGGACAGGGGTCTATGGCTACACCTTC. Its protein is CASSTRTGVYGYTF.

The rearrangement links TRBV5-4 to TRBJ1-1, with unresolved D. Trimming took 0 bases from V and 1 from J, leaving 7 bases between them. The CDR3 runs 14 residues. Germline V gene lookup returns CDR1 SGHNT and CDR2 YYREEE (reference sequence). CDR3 sequence reads: CASSLEHRNTEAFF. The CDR3 nucleotides are TGTGCCAGCAGCTTGGAACACAGGAACACTGAAGCTTTCTTT.

This sequence joins TRBV28 and TRBJ1-1; 10 bases match TRBD1. The germline V gene has CDR1 MDHEN and CDR2 SYDVKM. The CDR3 extends over 14 amino acids. V lost 8 bases and J lost 5; bases outside the gene matches: 8. In DNA form, the CDR3 reads TGTGCCAGCTCGGGACAGGGGAGAAGAACTGAAGCTTTCTTT. Translated, it gives CASSGQGRRTEAFF.

The rearrangement links TRBV28 to TRBJ2-5; TRBD2 aligns across 7 bases. From germline, CDR1 is MDHEN and CDR2 SYDVKM. The CDR3 is 12 residues long. The J segment lost 2 bases and the V segment lost 8 bases, leaving 2 bases of the junction unmatched. CDR3 in DNA: TGTGCCAGCGACGGGAGGCAAGAGACCCAGTACTTC. Translating it yields CASDGRQETQYF. Using reference TRBV28 and TRBJ2-5 for the parts outside the CDR3, the full variable domain is DVKVTQSSRYLVKRTGEKVFLECVQDMDHENMFWYRQDPGLGLRLIYFSYDVKMKEKGDIPEGYSVSREKKERFSLILESASTNQTSMYLCASDGRQETQYFGPGTRLLVL.

With regard to this clone: At one end, the junction sequence differs from germline, possibly due to a read error. The rearrangement links TRBV7-7 to TRBJ2-2; D is undetermined. Germline CDR1 and CDR2: SSHAT and FNYEAQ (reference sequence). This CDR3 has 16 residues. For the CDR3, the DNA is TGTGCTAGCAGCTTAAGCTCGGTCTCAAACACCGGGGAGCTGTTTTTT. This encodes CASSLSSVSNTGELFF.

The chain has TRBV28 and TRBJ2-7, with a tentative D call TRBD2 (5 bases). The V end lost 6 bases, the J end lost 3 bases, and 9 bases lay between the germline ends. CDR3 length equals 12 residues. Germline CDR1 MDHEN, CDR2 SYDVKM. The CDR3 reads CASRSGNYEQYF. CDR3 in DNA: TGTGCCAGCAGGAGCGGAAACTACGAGCAGTACTTC. The complete variable domain, with remaining parts taken from reference TRBV28 and TRBJ2-7, reads DVKVTQSSRYLVKRTGEKVFLECVQDMDHENMFWYRQDPGLGLRLIYFSYDVKMKEKGDIPEGYSVSREKKERFSLILESASTNQTSMYLCASRSGNYEQYFGPGTRLTVT.

The CDR3 sequence: CASSNTRGQGYTF. CDR3 bases: TGTGCCAGCAGTAACACCAGGGGGCAGGGCTACACCTTC. The rearrangement links TRBV6-5 to TRBJ1-2, with 8 bases lining up with TRBD1. V gave up 5 bases and J gave up 8 bases; unmatched junction bases: 7. The CDR3 spans 13 residues. Germline lookup yields CDR1 MNHEY and CDR2 SVGAGI.

The rearrangement joins TRBV7-3 to TRBJ2-2, with D possibly being TRBD2 (5 bases). The germline V gene has CDR1 SGHTA and CDR2 FQGTGA. There are 14 residues in the CDR3. V lost 4 bases and J 5 bases, leaving 11 bases between the germline ends. The CDR3 DNA reads TGTGCCAGCAGCTGGGCCCCGGGGACCGGGGAGCTGTTTTTT. Amino acids: CASSWAPGTGELFF.

DNA of the CDR3: TGTGCCAGCTCACCACGCTCAGGGGACTCTGGAAACACCATATATTTT. Translating gives CASSPRSGDSGNTIYF. This chain connects TRBV18 to TRBJ1-3, with a possible D match to TRBD1 (6 bases). Trimming removed 1 base at V and 0 bases at J, with 10 bases between. Germline CDR1 is KGHSH and CDR2 is LQKENI. The CDR3 is 16 residues long.

The chain combines TRBV5-4 with TRBJ2-7; TRBD1 might be the D (7 bases). The CDR3 spans 14 residues. The germline CDR1 and CDR2 sequences are SGHNT and YYREEE (reference sequence). V was trimmed by 3 bases and J by 3 bases, leaving 13 bases between them. The CDR3 DNA reads as TGTGCCAGCAGCTCCCGACAGGGAGGCTACGAGCAGTACTTC. This gives the protein CASSSRQGGYEQYF. The full variable domain, its missing parts supplied by reference TRBV5-4 and TRBJ2-7, is ETGVTQSPTHLIKTRGQQVTLRCSSQSGHNTVSWYQQALGQGPQFIFQYYREEENGRGNFPPRFSGLQFPNYSSELNVNALELDDSALYLCASSSRQGGYEQYFGPGTRLTVT.

The chain joins TRBV4-3 to TRBJ2-2; D perhaps matches TRBD1 (6 bases). Per germline, CDR1 LGHNA and CDR2 YSLEER. This CDR3 has 19 residues. The V end was cut by 0 bases, the J end by 4 bases, with 21 bases between. This CDR3 reads CASSQDPSGARRATGELFF. CDR3 nucleotides: TGCGCCAGCAGCCAAGATCCGTCAGGGGCCAGGCGAGCCACCGGGGAGCTGTTTTTT.

The chain uses TRBV6-6 and TRBJ2-7; 10 nucleotides line up with TRBD1. CDR3 length equals 14 residues. V was pared by 6 bases and J by 5 bases, with 7 bases of the junction left unmatched. Germline V gives CDR1 MNHNY, CDR2 SVGAGI (reference sequence). CDR3 amino acids: CASRPSGTGDEQYF. CDR3 nucleotides: TGTGCCAGCAGGCCATCCGGGACAGGGGACGAGCAGTACTTC.

The V call is TRBV29-1, the J call TRBJ1-2, with D unclear. Per the germline V gene, CDR1 is SQVTM and CDR2 is ANQGSEA. CDR3 length: 13 amino acids. V lost 3 bases and J lost 8, with 16 bases in between. CDR3: CSVDVTAAGGYTF. As DNA, the CDR3 is TGCAGCGTTGATGTTACAGCCGCGGGCGGCTACACCTTC.

The chain employs TRBV19 and TRBJ2-3, with 7 positions matching TRBD2. This CDR3 spans 15 amino acids. Germline CDR1 reads LNHDA; CDR2 reads SQIVND (reference sequence). After removal of 4 bases from V and 2 bases from J, the junction contained 6 bases not matched to a gene. As DNA, the CDR3 is TGTGCCAGTAGTACCCAGCGGGACTACACAGATACGCAGTATTTT. This translates into CASSTQRDYTDTQYF.

The CDR3 nucleotides read TGCGCCAGCAGCCGAAGACAGGGAGGAGACACTGAAGCTTTCTTT. Amino acid sequence: CASSRRQGGDTEAFF. V and J are TRBV4-1 and TRBJ1-1; 7 bases line up with TRBD1. From germline, CDR1 is MGHRA and CDR2 YSYEKL. Trimming took 4 bases from V and 3 from J; bases not matched to a gene: 8. This CDR3 is 15 amino acids long.